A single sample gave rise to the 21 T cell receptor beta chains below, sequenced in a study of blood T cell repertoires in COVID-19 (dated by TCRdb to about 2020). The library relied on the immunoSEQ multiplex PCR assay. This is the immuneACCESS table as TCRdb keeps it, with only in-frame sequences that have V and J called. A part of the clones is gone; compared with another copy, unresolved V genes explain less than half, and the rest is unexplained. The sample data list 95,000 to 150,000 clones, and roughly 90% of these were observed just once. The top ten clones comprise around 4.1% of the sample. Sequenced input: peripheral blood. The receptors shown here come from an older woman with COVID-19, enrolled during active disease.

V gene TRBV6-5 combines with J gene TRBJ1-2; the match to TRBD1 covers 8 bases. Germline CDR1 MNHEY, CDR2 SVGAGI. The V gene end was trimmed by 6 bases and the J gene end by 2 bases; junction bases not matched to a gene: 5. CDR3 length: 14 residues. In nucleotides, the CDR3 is TGTGCCAGCAGACCCAGGACAGGGAACTATGGCTACACCTTC. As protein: CASRPRTGNYGYTF.

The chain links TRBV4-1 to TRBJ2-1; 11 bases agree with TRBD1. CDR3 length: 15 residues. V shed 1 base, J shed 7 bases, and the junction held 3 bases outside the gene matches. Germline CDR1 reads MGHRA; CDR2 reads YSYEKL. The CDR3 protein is CASSQGGQGVNEQFF. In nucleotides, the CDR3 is TGCGCCAGCAGCCAAGGGGGACAGGGGGTGAATGAGCAGTTCTTC.

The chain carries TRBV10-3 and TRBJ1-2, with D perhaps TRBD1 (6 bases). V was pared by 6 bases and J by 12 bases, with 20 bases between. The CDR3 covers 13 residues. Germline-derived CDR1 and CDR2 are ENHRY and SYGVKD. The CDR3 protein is CAIRRGEQGADTF. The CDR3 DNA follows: TGTGCCATCAGACGGGGGGAACAGGGTGCGGACACCTTC.

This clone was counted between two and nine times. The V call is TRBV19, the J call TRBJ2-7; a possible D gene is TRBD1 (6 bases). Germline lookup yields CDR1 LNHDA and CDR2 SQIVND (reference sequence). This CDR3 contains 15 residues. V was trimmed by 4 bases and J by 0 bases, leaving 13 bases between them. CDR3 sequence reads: CASSTTGETSYEQYF. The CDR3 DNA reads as TGTGCCAGTAGTACGACAGGTGAAACCTCCTACGAGCAGTACTTC. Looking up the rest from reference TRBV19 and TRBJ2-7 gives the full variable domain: DGGITQSPKYLFRKEGQNVTLSCEQNLNHDAMYWYRQDPGQGLRLIYYSQIVNDFQKGDIAEGYSVSREKKESFPLTVTSAQKNPTAFYLCASSTTGETSYEQYFGPGTRLTVT.

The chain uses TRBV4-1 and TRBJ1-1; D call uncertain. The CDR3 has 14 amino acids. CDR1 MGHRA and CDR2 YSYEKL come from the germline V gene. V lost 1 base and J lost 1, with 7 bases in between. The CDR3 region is CASSQGQTNTEAFF. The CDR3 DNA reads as TGCGCCAGCAGCCAAGGACAAACGAACACTGAAGCTTTCTTT.

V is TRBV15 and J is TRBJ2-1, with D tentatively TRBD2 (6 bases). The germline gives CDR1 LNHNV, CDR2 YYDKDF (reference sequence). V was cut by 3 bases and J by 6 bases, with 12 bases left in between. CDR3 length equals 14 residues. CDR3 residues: CATSRGQEGNEQFF. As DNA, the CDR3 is TGTGCCACCAGCAGGGGCCAGGAGGGCAATGAGCAGTTCTTC.

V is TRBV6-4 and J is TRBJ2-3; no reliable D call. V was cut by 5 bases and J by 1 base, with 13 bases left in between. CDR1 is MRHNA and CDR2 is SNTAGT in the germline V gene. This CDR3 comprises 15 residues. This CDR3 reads CASSLGRSGTDTQYF. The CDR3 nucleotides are TGTGCCAGCAGTTTGGGCAGGTCCGGCACAGATACGCAGTATTTT.

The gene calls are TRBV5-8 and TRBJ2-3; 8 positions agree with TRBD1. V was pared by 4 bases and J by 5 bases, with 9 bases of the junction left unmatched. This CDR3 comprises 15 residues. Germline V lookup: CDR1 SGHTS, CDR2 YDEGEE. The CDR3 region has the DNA TGTGCCAGCAGCCTGCCGGGACAGGTCAGAGATACGCAGTATTTT. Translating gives CASSLPGQVRDTQYF. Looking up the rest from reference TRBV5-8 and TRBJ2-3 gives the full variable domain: EAGVTQSPTHLIKTRGQQATLRCSPISGHTSVYWYQQALGLGLQFLLWYDEGEERNRGNFPPRFSGRQFPNYSSELNVNALELEDSALYLCASSLPGQVRDTQYFGPGTRLTVL.

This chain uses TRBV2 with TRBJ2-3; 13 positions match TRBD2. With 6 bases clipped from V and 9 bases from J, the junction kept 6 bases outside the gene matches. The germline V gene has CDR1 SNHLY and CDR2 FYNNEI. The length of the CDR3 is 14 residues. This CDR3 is CASSQVTSGGTQYF. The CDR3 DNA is TGTGCCAGCAGCCAGGTGACTAGCGGGGGGACGCAGTATTTT.

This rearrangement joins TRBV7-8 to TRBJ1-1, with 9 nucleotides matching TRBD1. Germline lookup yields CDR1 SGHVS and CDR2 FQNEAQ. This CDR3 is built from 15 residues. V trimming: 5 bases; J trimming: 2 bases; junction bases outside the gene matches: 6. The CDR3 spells CASSRGQGFNTEAFF. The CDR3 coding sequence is TGTGCCAGCAGCCGGGGACAGGGATTTAACACTGAAGCTTTCTTT.

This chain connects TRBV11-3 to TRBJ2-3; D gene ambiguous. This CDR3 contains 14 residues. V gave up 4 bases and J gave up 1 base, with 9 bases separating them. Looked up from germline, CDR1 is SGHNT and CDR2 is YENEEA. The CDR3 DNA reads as TGTGCCAGCAGCTACGGGTCTGGCACAGATACGCAGTATTTT. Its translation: CASSYGSGTDTQYF.

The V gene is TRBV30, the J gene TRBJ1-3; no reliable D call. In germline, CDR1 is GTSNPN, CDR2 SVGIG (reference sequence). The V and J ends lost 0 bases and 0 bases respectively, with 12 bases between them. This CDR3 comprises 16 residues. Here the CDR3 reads CAWSVNGPSSGNTIYF. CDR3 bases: TGTGCCTGGAGTGTAAATGGGCCGAGCTCTGGAAACACCATATATTTT.

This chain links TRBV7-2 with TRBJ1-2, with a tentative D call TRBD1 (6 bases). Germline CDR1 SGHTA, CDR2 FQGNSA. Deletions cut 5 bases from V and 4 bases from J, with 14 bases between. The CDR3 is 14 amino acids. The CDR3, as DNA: TGTGCCAGCAGCCCATCGGGGGGCTTCTATGGCTACACCTTC. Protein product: CASSPSGGFYGYTF.

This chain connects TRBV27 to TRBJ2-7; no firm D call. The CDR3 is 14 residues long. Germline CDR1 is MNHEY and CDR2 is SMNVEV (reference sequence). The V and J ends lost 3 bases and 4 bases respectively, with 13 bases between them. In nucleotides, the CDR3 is TGTGCCAGCAGTTTCGAACCCCGGTTGTACGAGCAGTACTTC. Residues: CASSFEPRLYEQYF.

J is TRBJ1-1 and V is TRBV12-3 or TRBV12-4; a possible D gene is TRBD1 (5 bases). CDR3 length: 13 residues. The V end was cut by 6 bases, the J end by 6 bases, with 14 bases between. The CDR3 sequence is CASRKNPGSEAFF. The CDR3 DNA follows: TGTGCCAGCAGAAAGAACCCAGGGTCTGAAGCTTTCTTT.

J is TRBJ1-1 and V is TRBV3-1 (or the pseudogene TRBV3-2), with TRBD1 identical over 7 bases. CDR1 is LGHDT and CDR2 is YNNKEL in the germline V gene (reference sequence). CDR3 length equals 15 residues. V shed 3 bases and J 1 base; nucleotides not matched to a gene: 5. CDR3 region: CASSQAGDRNTEAFF. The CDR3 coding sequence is TGTGCCAGCAGCCAGGCCGGGGACAGGAACACTGAAGCTTTCTTT.

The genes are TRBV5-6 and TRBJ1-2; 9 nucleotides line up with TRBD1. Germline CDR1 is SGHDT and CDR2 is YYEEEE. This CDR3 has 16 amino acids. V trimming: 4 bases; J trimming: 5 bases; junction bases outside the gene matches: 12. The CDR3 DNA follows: TGTGCCAGCAGCCCCCGGGACAGGGTCTCCGTTTATGGCTACACCTTC. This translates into CASSPRDRVSVYGYTF.

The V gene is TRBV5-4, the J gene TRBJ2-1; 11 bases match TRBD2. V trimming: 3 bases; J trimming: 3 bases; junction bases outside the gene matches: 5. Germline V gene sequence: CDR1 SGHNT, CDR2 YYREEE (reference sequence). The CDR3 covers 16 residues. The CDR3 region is CASSSPTSGGYNEQFF. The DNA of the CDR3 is TGTGCCAGCAGCTCTCCTACTAGCGGGGGCTACAATGAGCAGTTCTTC.

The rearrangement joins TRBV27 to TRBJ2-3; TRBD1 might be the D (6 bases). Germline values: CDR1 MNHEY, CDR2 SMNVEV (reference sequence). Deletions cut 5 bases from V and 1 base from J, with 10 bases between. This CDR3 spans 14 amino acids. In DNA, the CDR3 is TGTGCCAGCAGTACAGGGACACGCACAGATACGCAGTATTTT. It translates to CASSTGTRTDTQYF.

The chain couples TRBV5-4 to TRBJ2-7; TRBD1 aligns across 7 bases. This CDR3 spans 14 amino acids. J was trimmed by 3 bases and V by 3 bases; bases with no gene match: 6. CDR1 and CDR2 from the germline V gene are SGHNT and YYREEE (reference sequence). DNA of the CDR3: TGTGCCAGCAGCTCCGACAGGGCCGGCTACGAGCAGTACTTC. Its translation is CASSSDRAGYEQYF.

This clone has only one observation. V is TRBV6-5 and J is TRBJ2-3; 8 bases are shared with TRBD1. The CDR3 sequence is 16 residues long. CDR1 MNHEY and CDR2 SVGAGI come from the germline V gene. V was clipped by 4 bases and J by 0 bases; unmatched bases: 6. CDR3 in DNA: TGTGCCAGCAGTTCCCCACGACAGGGGAGCACAGATACGCAGTATTTT. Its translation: CASSSPRQGSTDTQYF.